The rows below give T cell receptor beta chains drawn from one sample of a study of blood T cell repertoires in COVID-19. Clones were sequenced by immunoSEQ multiplex PCR, and TCRdb holds only the in-frame ones, with some missing. The sample gives under 350,000 clones, 70% to 90% of which show up once; 9.5% to 11% is in the top ten. What was sequenced was peripheral blood. The receptors come from a woman aged 70-85 years with acute or convalescent COVID-19. CDR3s include the opening cysteine and the closing phenylalanine or tryptophan. The order of the fields is D gene, clone size, V gene, J gene, CDR3 DNA, CDR3 protein. A D gene is named only where the DNA matches it firmly. The size entry is marked missing in some rows and otherwise reads once, few, many or a size class.

D gene: TRBD1
clone size: .
V gene: TRBV5-4
J gene: TRBJ2-2
CDR3 DNA: TGTGCCAGCAGGCCCGGGACAGGGAGGGAATTGACCGGGGAGCTGTTTTTT
CDR3 protein: CASRPGTGRELTGELFF

D gene: .
clone size: .
V gene: TRBV3-1/TRBV3-2
J gene: TRBJ1-2
CDR3 DNA: TGTGCCAGCAGCCAAGATTGGAAGGGTTCGGGGGGCTACACCTTC
CDR3 protein: CASSQDWKGSGGYTF

D gene: TRBD1
clone size: .
V gene: TRBV15
J gene: TRBJ2-7
CDR3 DNA: TGTGCCACCAGCAGTGTTCAGGGGGCAAGCTCCTACGAGCAGTACTTC
CDR3 protein: CATSSVQGASSYEQYF

D gene: .
clone size: .
V gene: TRBV25-1
J gene: TRBJ1-6
CDR3 DNA: TGTGCCAGCAGCATCAGGGATTCACCCCTCCACTTT
CDR3 protein: CASSIRDSPLHF

D gene: .
clone size: .
V gene: TRBV20-1
J gene: TRBJ1-2
CDR3 DNA: TGCAGATCGTCGGGAGGCTATGGCTACACCTTC
CDR3 protein: CRSSGGYGYTF

D gene: TRBD1
clone size: .
V gene: TRBV14
J gene: TRBJ1-4
CDR3 DNA: TGTGCCAGCAGTAGGACAGGGACCGGTGAAAAACTGTTTTTT
CDR3 protein: CASSRTGTGEKLFF

D gene: TRBD2
clone size: .
V gene: TRBV6-6
J gene: TRBJ2-2
CDR3 DNA: TGTGCCAGCAGATCTAGCGGTAACACCGGGGAGCTGTTTTTT
CDR3 protein: CASRSSGNTGELFF

D gene: TRBD1
clone size: once
V gene: TRBV5-5
J gene: TRBJ1-1
CDR3 DNA: TGTGCCAGCAGCTTAGGGGGCCCGGGACAGAAAAAATTTGAAGCTTTCTTT
CDR3 protein: CASSLGGPGQKKFEAFF

D gene: TRBD2
clone size: few
V gene: TRBV7-2
J gene: TRBJ2-7
CDR3 DNA: TGTGCCAGCAGCTTAGCGGCGGGGGAGCGCTACGAGCAGTACTTC
CDR3 protein: CASSLAAGERYEQYF

D gene: .
clone size: .
V gene: TRBV29-1
J gene: TRBJ2-6
CDR3 DNA: TGCAGCGTGGGGGCCGGGGCCAACGTCCTGACTTTC
CDR3 protein: CSVGAGANVLTF

D gene: TRBD2
clone size: .
V gene: TRBV7-2
J gene: TRBJ2-3
CDR3 DNA: TGTGCCAGCAGCTTAGTAACGGCTAGCGGGCAACTTAGCACAGATACGCAGTATTTT
CDR3 protein: CASSLVTASGQLSTDTQYF

D gene: TRBD1
clone size: .
V gene: TRBV18
J gene: TRBJ2-7
CDR3 DNA: TGTGCCAGCTCACCGGACAGGAACGGCGAGCAGTACTTC
CDR3 protein: CASSPDRNGEQYF

D gene: .
clone size: .
V gene: TRBV30
J gene: TRBJ2-7
CDR3 DNA: TGTGCCTGGGGATGGCGGGCCTATTTCTTC
CDR3 protein: CAWGWRAYFF

D gene: TRBD1
clone size: .
V gene: TRBV6-5
J gene: TRBJ1-2
CDR3 DNA: TGTGCCAGCACCCCCTATCGACAGGGTAACTATGGCTACACCTTC
CDR3 protein: CASTPYRQGNYGYTF

D gene: .
clone size: .
V gene: TRBV14
J gene: TRBJ2-1
CDR3 DNA: TGTGCCAGCAGCCCCCGAGAGGGGGGGCGGCCCCGCTCCTACAATGAGCAGTTCTTC
CDR3 protein: CASSPREGGRPRSYNEQFF

D gene: TRBD1
clone size: .
V gene: TRBV5-1
J gene: TRBJ1-2
CDR3 DNA: TGCGCCAGCAGCCGACCGGGACAGGGCCTAGGGGGCTACACCTTC
CDR3 protein: CASSRPGQGLGGYTF

D gene: TRBD1
clone size: .
V gene: TRBV18
J gene: TRBJ2-1
CDR3 DNA: TGTGCCAGCTCACCACCCGGGACAGGGTTTGGGGAGCAGTTCTTC
CDR3 protein: CASSPPGTGFGEQFF

D gene: .
clone size: .
V gene: TRBV6-6
J gene: TRBJ2-7
CDR3 DNA: TGTGCCAGCAGCCCACAGGGTCTAGTTGACGAGCAGTACTTC
CDR3 protein: CASSPQGLVDEQYF

D gene: TRBD1
clone size: .
V gene: TRBV10-2
J gene: TRBJ1-2
CDR3 DNA: TGCGCCAGCAGCGAGGACAGGGTTGCTCCCCGCTACACCTTC
CDR3 protein: CASSEDRVAPRYTF

D gene: .
clone size: .
V gene: TRBV24-1
J gene: TRBJ1-2
CDR3 DNA: TGTGCCACCAGTGATTCCCCTGGGGGCTTCTATGGCTACACCTTC
CDR3 protein: CATSDSPGGFYGYTF

D gene: TRBD2
clone size: .
V gene: TRBV7-3
J gene: TRBJ2-1
CDR3 DNA: TGTGCCAGCAGCTTAGCAGCGGGGGCTAAAAATGAGCAGTTCTTC
CDR3 protein: CASSLAAGAKNEQFF

D gene: .
clone size: .
V gene: TRBV30
J gene: TRBJ1-2
CDR3 DNA: TGTGCCTGGAGTCTGGGGGCGCTCTATGGCTACACCTTC
CDR3 protein: CAWSLGALYGYTF

D gene: TRBD1
clone size: .
V gene: TRBV6-5
J gene: TRBJ1-1
CDR3 DNA: TGTGCCAGCAGTCCGACAGGGAGTAAGTACACTGAAGCTTTCTTT
CDR3 protein: CASSPTGSKYTEAFF

D gene: .
clone size: .
V gene: TRBV19
J gene: TRBJ1-3
CDR3 DNA: TGTGCCAGTAGTATAGAGGGCGCGGGAAACACCATATATTTT
CDR3 protein: CASSIEGAGNTIYF

D gene: TRBD1
clone size: .
V gene: TRBV19
J gene: TRBJ1-2
CDR3 DNA: TGTGCCAGTAGTAAGACAGGGAACTATGGCTACACCTTC
CDR3 protein: CASSKTGNYGYTF

D gene: .
clone size: .
V gene: TRBV5-1
J gene: TRBJ1-2
CDR3 DNA: TGCGCCAGCAGCTTGGACAGAGACTATGGCTACACCTTC
CDR3 protein: CASSLDRDYGYTF

D gene: TRBD2
clone size: .
V gene: TRBV3-1/TRBV3-2
J gene: TRBJ2-3
CDR3 DNA: TGTGCCAGCAGCCAAGGCGTCCTAGACAGTAGCGGGGGGAGAGAGTATTTT
CDR3 protein: CASSQGVLDSSGGREYF

D gene: .
clone size: .
V gene: TRBV5-1
J gene: TRBJ1-1
CDR3 DNA: TGCGCCAACAGCCTGATCGGGGGATCCCACACTGAAGCTTTCTTT
CDR3 protein: CANSLIGGSHTEAFF

D gene: .
clone size: once
V gene: TRBV18
J gene: TRBJ1-5
CDR3 DNA: TGTGCCAGCTCACCCGCAGCAGGGTTGAACAATCAGCCCCAGCATTTT
CDR3 protein: CASSPAAGLNNQPQHF

D gene: .
clone size: .
V gene: TRBV7-9
J gene: TRBJ1-3
CDR3 DNA: TGTGCCAGCAGCGGAGCAGCCGTAACAAACTCTGGAAACACCATATATTTT
CDR3 protein: CASSGAAVTNSGNTIYF

D gene: TRBD1
clone size: .
V gene: TRBV5-1
J gene: TRBJ2-1
CDR3 DNA: TGCGCCAGCAGCGAATCCCAACAGGGGGTTGAGCAGTTCTTC
CDR3 protein: CASSESQQGVEQFF

D gene: .
clone size: .
V gene: TRBV5-5
J gene: TRBJ2-2
CDR3 DNA: TGTGCCAGCAGCCCTAGCTTAGGGCTCCCCGGGGAGCTGTTTTTT
CDR3 protein: CASSPSLGLPGELFF

D gene: .
clone size: .
V gene: TRBV7-9
J gene: TRBJ1-1
CDR3 DNA: TGTGCCAGCAGAACGATCAGGGTTGAAGCTTTCTTT
CDR3 protein: CASRTIRVEAFF

D gene: .
clone size: .
V gene: TRBV21-1
J gene: TRBJ1-4
CDR3 DNA: TGTGCCAGCAGCAAAGTGCCCAGTTTAAATGAAAAACTGTTTTTT
CDR3 protein: CASSKVPSLNEKLFF